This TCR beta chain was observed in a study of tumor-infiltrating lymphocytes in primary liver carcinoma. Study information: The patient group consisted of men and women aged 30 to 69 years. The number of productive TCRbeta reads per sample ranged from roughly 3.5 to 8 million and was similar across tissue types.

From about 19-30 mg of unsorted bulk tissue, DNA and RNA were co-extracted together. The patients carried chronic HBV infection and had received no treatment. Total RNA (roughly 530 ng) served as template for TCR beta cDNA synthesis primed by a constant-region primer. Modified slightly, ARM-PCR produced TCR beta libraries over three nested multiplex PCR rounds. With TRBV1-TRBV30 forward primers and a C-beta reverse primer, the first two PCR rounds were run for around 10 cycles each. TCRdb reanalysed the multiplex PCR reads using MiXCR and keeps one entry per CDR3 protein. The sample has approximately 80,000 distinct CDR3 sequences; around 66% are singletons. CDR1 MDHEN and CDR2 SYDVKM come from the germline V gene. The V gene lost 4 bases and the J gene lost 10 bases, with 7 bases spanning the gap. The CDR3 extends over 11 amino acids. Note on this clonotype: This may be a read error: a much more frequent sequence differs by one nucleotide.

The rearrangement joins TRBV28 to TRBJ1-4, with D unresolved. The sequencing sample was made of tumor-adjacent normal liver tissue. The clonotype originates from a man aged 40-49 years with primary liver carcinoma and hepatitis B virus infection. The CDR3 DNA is TGTGCCAGCAGTTCCGGGAGAAAACTGTTTTTT. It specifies CASSSGRKLFF.